A selection of T cell receptor beta chains follows, all from one sample in a study of shared clonotypes between healthy human individuals. Sequencing was performed with immunoSEQ multiplex PCR; in TCRdb, only in-frame clones are kept and a portion is missing. The sample lists some 660,000 clones, more than 70% occurring once. Source material: memory CD4+ T cells sorted from blood. These receptors all come from a woman in her thirties in good health. Both conserved end residues are part of each CDR3. Each record gives: V gene, D gene, J gene, clone size, CDR3 DNA, CDR3 protein. A D gene is named only where the DNA matches it firmly. Rows give clone size only sometimes, using once, few, many, or a class for an expanded clone.

V gene: TRBV28
D gene: TRBD2
J gene: TRBJ2-3
clone size: -
CDR3 DNA: TGTGCCAGCAGCTTACTCGGACTAGCGGGAAACACAGATACGCAGTATTTT
CDR3 protein: CASSLLGLAGNTDTQYF

V gene: TRBV27
D gene: -
J gene: TRBJ1-2
clone size: -
CDR3 DNA: TGTGCCAGCAGTTTATCGATGGGGTACTATGGCTACACCTTC
CDR3 protein: CASSLSMGYYGYTF

V gene: TRBV25-1
D gene: -
J gene: TRBJ2-5
clone size: -
CDR3 DNA: TGTGCCAGCAGTGAGTCGACAGGAAAAGAGACCCAGTACTTC
CDR3 protein: CASSESTGKETQYF

V gene: TRBV25-1
D gene: TRBD2
J gene: TRBJ2-5
clone size: -
CDR3 DNA: TGTGCCAGCAGTGAACTTGGGACTAGGGAAGAGACCCAGTACTTC
CDR3 protein: CASSELGTREETQYF

V gene: TRBV30
D gene: TRBD2
J gene: TRBJ2-1
clone size: -
CDR3 DNA: TGTGCCTGGAGTGTAAAAAGCGGGAAACAGCAGTTCTTC
CDR3 protein: CAWSVKSGKQQFF

V gene: TRBV5-1
D gene: -
J gene: TRBJ1-1
clone size: -
CDR3 DNA: TGCGCCAGCAGCTTGGACCCAGATCCTATCACTGAAGCTTTCTTT
CDR3 protein: CASSLDPDPITEAFF

V gene: TRBV27
D gene: TRBD2
J gene: TRBJ2-1
clone size: -
CDR3 DNA: TGTGCCAGCAGTTTACCCGGGACTAGCGGGAGTTCGGTCCGATTCTTC
CDR3 protein: CASSLPGTSGSSVRFF

V gene: TRBV7-9
D gene: -
J gene: TRBJ2-2
clone size: -
CDR3 DNA: TGTGCCAGCAGCCTAATGGGAAACACCGGGGAGCTGTTTTTT
CDR3 protein: CASSLMGNTGELFF

V gene: TRBV10-3
D gene: -
J gene: TRBJ2-7
clone size: -
CDR3 DNA: TGTGCCACCCAAGAACAGGGCTCCTACGAGCAGTACTTC
CDR3 protein: CATQEQGSYEQYF

V gene: TRBV19
D gene: -
J gene: TRBJ1-1
clone size: -
CDR3 DNA: TGTGCCAGTAGTGGCAGTTGGACCACTGAAGCTTTCTTT
CDR3 protein: CASSGSWTTEAFF

V gene: TRBV7-7
D gene: -
J gene: TRBJ2-2
clone size: once
CDR3 DNA: TGTGCCAGCAGCTTACTCCCGGGACCCGGGGAGCTGTTTTTT
CDR3 protein: CASSLLPGPGELFF

V gene: TRBV28
D gene: -
J gene: TRBJ1-1
clone size: few
CDR3 DNA: TGTGCCACGTTCTCGGATGGGGGGGATAACACTGAAGCTTTCTTT
CDR3 protein: CATFSDGGDNTEAFF

V gene: TRBV5-4
D gene: -
J gene: TRBJ2-2
clone size: -
CDR3 DNA: TGTGCCAGCAGCTTCCAGGGACACACCGGGGAGCTGTTTTTT
CDR3 protein: CASSFQGHTGELFF

V gene: TRBV5-4
D gene: -
J gene: TRBJ2-3
clone size: -
CDR3 DNA: TGTGCCAGCAACCGAGATGCAGATACGCAGTATTTT
CDR3 protein: CASNRDADTQYF

V gene: TRBV7-2
D gene: TRBD2
J gene: TRBJ2-3
clone size: -
CDR3 DNA: TGTGCCAGCAGCTTAACTAGCGGTGTGGCAGATACGCAGTATTTT
CDR3 protein: CASSLTSGVADTQYF